These 24 T cell receptor beta chains came from one sample sequenced in a study of cytomegalovirus exposure and HLA in healthy donors. With 60 Vbeta and 13 Jbeta primers, the PCR was carried out. Sequencing used immunoSEQ multiplex PCR; TCRdb keeps in-frame clones, though not all of them. The profile shows about 160,000 clones, around 75% of them singletons. Sample: PBMCs. The receptors derive from a woman between 50 and 59 years old in good health and CMV-seropositive.

This chain links TRBV19 with TRBJ2-5; maybe TRBD1 (6 bases). Judging by the DNA end, TRBJ2-7 fits better; the J call may be wrong. The germline V gene has CDR1 LNHDA and CDR2 SQIVND (reference sequence). The CDR3 spans 13 residues. CDR3 nucleotides: TGTGCCAGTAGGGACAGTGAGGCCTACGAGCAGTACTTC. Translating gives CASRDSEAYEQYF.

Comment on this clone: This sample also contains other DNA sequences that code for the same CDR3. This sequence joins TRBV11-1 and TRBJ2-1; 7 bases match TRBD2. Germline CDR1 SGHAT, CDR2 FQDESV (reference sequence). V gave up 5 bases and J gave up 8 bases; unmatched junction bases: 18. CDR3 length: 17 residues. CDR3 sequence: CASSLGGVGGISDEQFF. CDR3 nucleotides: TGTGCCAGCAGCCTTGGGGGTGTCGGGGGGATTTCCGATGAGCAGTTCTTC.

This clone has more than one count but fewer than ten. The chain joins TRBV7-8 to TRBJ1-4, with D perhaps TRBD1 (5 bases). Trimming removed 4 bases from V and 3 bases from J, with 12 bases in between. The CDR3 covers 15 residues. Germline CDR1 is SGHVS and CDR2 is FQNEAQ. CDR3 sequence reads: CASSSVGGANEKLFF. The DNA for the CDR3 is TGTGCCAGCAGCTCCGTCGGGGGGGCTAATGAAAAACTGTTTTTT.

The rearrangement joins TRBV27 to TRBJ1-4; 7 bases are shared with TRBD1. The CDR3 has 17 residues. V shed 3 bases and J 2 bases; nucleotides not matched to a gene: 9. CDR1 is MNHEY and CDR2 is SMNVEV in the germline V gene (reference sequence). CDR3 region: CASSFRRGRATNEKLFF. The CDR3 coding sequence is TGTGCCAGCAGTTTCCGAAGGGGGCGGGCGACTAATGAAAAACTGTTTTTT.

A few counts support this clone. V gene TRBV7-9 combines with J gene TRBJ1-1; TRBD1 might be the D (6 bases). Germline V CDR1 and CDR2: SEHNR, FQNEAQ (reference sequence). V gave up 4 bases and J gave up 6 bases, with 12 bases separating them. This CDR3 has 13 residues. The CDR3 here is CASSSHRVPEAFF. CDR3 DNA: TGTGCCAGCAGCTCTCACAGGGTTCCTGAAGCTTTCTTT.

The chain couples TRBV4-1 to TRBJ2-1; 10 bases are shared with TRBD2. V lost 4 bases, J lost 4 bases, and 1 base stayed unmatched. Germline lookup yields CDR1 MGHRA and CDR2 YSYEKL. The CDR3 runs 14 residues. In DNA form, the CDR3 reads TGCGCCAGCAGCCGTAGCGGGGGGTACAATGAGCAGTTCTTC. Its protein is CASSRSGGYNEQFF.

The chain has TRBV7-9 and TRBJ1-2; the match to TRBD1 covers 7 bases. Germline lookup yields CDR1 SEHNR and CDR2 FQNEAQ (reference sequence). The CDR3 sequence is 14 residues long. V gave up 3 bases and J gave up 4 bases; unmatched junction bases: 5. CDR3 bases: TGTGCCAGCAGCTTCGAGGGGGCGGGCTATGGCTACACCTTC. Translation: CASSFEGAGYGYTF.

The chain links TRBV19 to TRBJ2-1, with TRBD2 matching 10 bases. Trimming at V came to 5 bases and at J to 5 bases, leaving 15 bases not matched to a gene. Germline CDR1 is LNHDA and CDR2 is SQIVND (reference sequence). This CDR3 region has 18 residues. The DNA of the CDR3 is TGTGCCAGTAGTTCCGGTTTAGCTAGCGGGAGCATTAACAATGAGCAGTTCTTC. Translating gives CASSSGLASGSINNEQFF. The variable domain in full, with the rest retrieved from reference TRBV19 and TRBJ2-1, is DGGITQSPKYLFRKEGQNVTLSCEQNLNHDAMYWYRQDPGQGLRLIYYSQIVNDFQKGDIAEGYSVSREKKESFPLTVTSAQKNPTAFYLCASSSGLASGSINNEQFFGPGTRLTVL.

The rearrangement uses TRBV29-1 and TRBJ2-2, with 7 nucleotides matching TRBD2. Unmatched junction bases numbered 5, after V lost 7 bases and J lost 0 bases. The CDR3 covers 14 residues. CDR1 is SQVTM and CDR2 is ANQGSEA in the germline V gene. CDR3 sequence (DNA): TGCAGCGCCCAACGGGGGGCGAACACCGGGGAGCTGTTTTTT. It encodes CSAQRGANTGELFF.

Sample share makes this clone large. V usage is TRBV6-1 and J usage is TRBJ2-1; 8 bases map to TRBD2. The J segment lost 2 bases and the V segment lost 2 bases, leaving 5 bases of the junction unmatched. CDR3 length equals 16 residues. Per germline, CDR1 MNHNS and CDR2 SASEGT. The CDR3 protein is CASSEFAGGAYNEQFF. In DNA form, the CDR3 reads TGTGCCAGCAGTGAATTTGCGGGGGGTGCCTACAATGAGCAGTTCTTC.

This clone was observed a single time. This chain links TRBV27 with TRBJ1-6; 9 nucleotides align to TRBD1. This CDR3 region has 15 residues. Trimming took 0 bases from V and 13 from J; bases not matched to a gene: 7. Germline CDR1 and CDR2: MNHEY and SMNVEV (reference sequence). CDR3 protein: CASSLSWTGERPLHF. The CDR3 region has the DNA TGTGCCAGCAGTTTATCATGGACAGGGGAACGCCCCCTCCACTTT.

This clone was seen a handful of times. This chain joins TRBV9 and TRBJ2-2; D may be TRBD2 (5 bases). Between the trimmed V and J ends, which lost 4 bases and 7 bases, there was a span of 17 bases. The CDR3 totals 15 residues. The germline V gene has CDR1 SGDLS and CDR2 YYNGEE. This CDR3 is CASSSGKGGYGELFF. The CDR3, as DNA: TGTGCCAGCAGCTCCGGCAAGGGCGGGTACGGGGAGCTGTTTTTT.

V gene TRBV5-1 combines with J gene TRBJ1-1, with TRBD1 identical over 8 bases. V lost 5 bases to trimming and J lost 1 base; unmatched junction nucleotides: 1. The CDR3 is made up of 13 amino acids. The V gene's germline CDR1 is SGHRS and CDR2 YFSETQ. CDR3 protein: CASRGQENTEAFF. The CDR3 DNA reads TGCGCCAGCAGGGGACAGGAGAACACTGAAGCTTTCTTT.

The chain's CDR3 is CSVEDFGTSGGLKSNEQFF. The CDR3 DNA is TGCAGCGTTGAAGATTTCGGGACTAGCGGGGGCCTTAAAAGCAATGAGCAGTTCTTC. This chain links TRBV29-1 with TRBJ2-1; 14 bases match TRBD2. This CDR3 is 19 amino acids long. Germline V gene sequence: CDR1 SQVTM, CDR2 ANQGSEA. J gave up 6 bases and V 0 bases, and 13 bases lay outside the gene matches.

DNA of the CDR3: TGCAGCGTTGGTGGACAAAGTAATGAAAAACTGTTTTTT. Protein product: CSVGGQSNEKLFF. V and J are TRBV29-1 and TRBJ1-4, with D possibly TRBD1 on 5 matching bases. This CDR3 is 13 amino acids long. V lost 4 bases to trimming and J lost 4 bases, with 10 bases between them. Germline V gives CDR1 SQVTM, CDR2 ANQGSEA.

This rearrangement joins TRBV29-1 to TRBJ2-1, with a tentative D call TRBD1 (6 bases). Germline assignment: CDR1 SQVTM and CDR2 ANQGSEA. The CDR3 runs 14 residues. V dropped 6 bases and J dropped 0 bases, with 12 bases sitting between them. For the CDR3, the DNA is TGCAGCGTCCGACAGGAAATCTCCTACAATGAGCAGTTCTTC. Encoded protein: CSVRQEISYNEQFF.

The chain has TRBV18 and TRBJ1-1; D gene ambiguous. Germline lookup yields CDR1 KGHSH and CDR2 LQKENI. V lost 3 bases and J 1 base, leaving 12 bases between the germline ends. The CDR3 runs 15 residues. The CDR3, as DNA: TGTGCCAGCTCACCTTTCTTGACGGGGAACACTGAAGCTTTCTTT. Translated: CASSPFLTGNTEAFF.

There are a few counts of this clone. The chain uses TRBV2 and TRBJ2-2, with D possibly TRBD1 on 5 matching bases. The V end was cut by 8 bases, the J end by 0 bases, with 13 bases between. In germline, CDR1 is SNHLY, CDR2 FYNNEI. CDR3 length equals 15 residues. The CDR3 here is CASGPSGSNTGELFF. In DNA, the CDR3 is TGTGCCAGCGGGCCTTCAGGGTCGAACACCGGGGAGCTGTTTTTT.

The CDR3: CASMRSGLESEAFF. CDR3 nucleotides: TGTGCCAGCATGAGGTCCGGGTTGGAGTCTGAAGCTTTCTTT. The chain employs TRBV6-6 and TRBJ1-1; no firm D call. Looked up from germline, CDR1 is MNHNY and CDR2 is SVGAGI (reference sequence). V lost 7 bases and J 6 bases, leaving 18 bases between the germline ends. The CDR3 has 14 amino acids.

This chain links TRBV7-9 with TRBJ2-1; TRBD2 matches at 10 bases. Germline CDR1 SEHNR, CDR2 FQNEAQ (reference sequence). The CDR3 is 15 amino acids. Trimming removed 3 bases from V and 7 bases from J; junction bases left unmatched: 6. The CDR3 loop reads CASSFPAGGLNEQFF. CDR3 in DNA: TGTGCCAGCAGCTTCCCAGCGGGGGGGCTGAATGAGCAGTTCTTC.

The rearrangement uses TRBV12-5 and TRBJ1-2; D not certain. CDR1 and CDR2 (germline): LGHNT, FRNRAP. V lost 6 bases to trimming and J lost 2 bases, with 13 bases between them. This CDR3 has 14 residues. CDR3: CASGLTLPNYGYTF. The CDR3 nucleotides are TGTGCTAGTGGATTGACTCTCCCAAACTATGGCTACACCTTC.

This clone has only one observation. The rearrangement uses TRBV10-3 and TRBJ2-3; 8 bases agree with TRBD2. Trimming took 2 bases from V and 1 from J; bases not matched to a gene: 2. Germline CDR1 ENHRY, CDR2 SYGVKD. This CDR3 is 15 amino acids long. The CDR3 loop is CAISEPTSGTDTQYF. DNA for the CDR3: TGTGCCATCAGTGAGCCGACTAGCGGCACAGATACGCAGTATTTT.

The V and J genes are TRBV18 and TRBJ2-7; the match to TRBD2 covers 8 bases. Germline CDR1 reads KGHSH; CDR2 reads LQKENI. V lost 1 base to trimming and J lost 0 bases; unmatched junction nucleotides: 2. The CDR3 sequence is 15 residues long. CDR3 residues: CASSPLRGDSYEQYF. The CDR3 DNA follows: TGTGCCAGCTCACCACTGCGGGGGGACTCCTACGAGCAGTACTTC.

The rearrangement uses TRBV5-4 and TRBJ2-3; no clear D. Trimming stripped 2 bases from V and 1 base from J, with 14 bases between. Per germline, CDR1 SGHNT and CDR2 YYREEE (reference sequence). The CDR3 loop spans 16 amino acids. The CDR3 protein is CASSFPPGPGTDTQYF. The CDR3 DNA reads TGTGCCAGCAGCTTCCCCCCAGGCCCGGGCACAGATACGCAGTATTTT.